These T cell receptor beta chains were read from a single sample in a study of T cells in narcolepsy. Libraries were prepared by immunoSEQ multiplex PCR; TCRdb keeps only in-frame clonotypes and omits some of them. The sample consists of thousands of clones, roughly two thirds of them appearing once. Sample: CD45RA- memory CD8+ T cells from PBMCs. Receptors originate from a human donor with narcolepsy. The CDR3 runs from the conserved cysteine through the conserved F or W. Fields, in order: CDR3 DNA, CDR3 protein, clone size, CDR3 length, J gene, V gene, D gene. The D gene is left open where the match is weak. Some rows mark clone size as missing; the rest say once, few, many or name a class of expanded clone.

TGTGCCTGGACCCCGGTCGGAGAAAAACTGTTTTTT | CAWTPVGEKLFF | - | 12 | TRBJ1-4 | TRBV30 | -
TGTGCCAGCAGTGCCAAGGCGGAAGAGACCCAGTACTTC | CASSAKAEETQYF | - | 13 | TRBJ2-5 | TRBV6-4 | -
TGTGCCTGGAGCCTGGGACCTTTGGGAGAGACCCAGTACTTC | CAWSLGPLGETQYF | - | 14 | TRBJ2-5 | TRBV30 | -
TGTGCCAGCAGCACACGACTAGCGGGATACGAGCAGTACTTC | CASSTRLAGYEQYF | - | 14 | TRBJ2-7 | TRBV11-3 | TRBD2
TGTGCCTGGACCGCAGGCCCAGATACGCAGTATTTT | CAWTAGPDTQYF | - | 12 | TRBJ2-3 | TRBV30 | -
TGTGCCAGCAGTGGGGAAGGGGGCTGGGACACCGGGGAGCTGTTTTTT | CASSGEGGWDTGELFF | - | 16 | TRBJ2-2 | TRBV6-1 | TRBD1
TGTGCCAGGGGTTCACCCCTCCACTTT | CARGSPLHF | - | 9 | TRBJ1-6 | TRBV27 | -
TGTGCCAGTAATCGCGAGGGGATATACAATGAGCAGTTCTTC | CASNREGIYNEQFF | - | 14 | TRBJ2-1 | TRBV19 | -
TGTGCCAGCAGGGACGAAGGGTCGGATACGCAGTATTTT | CASRDEGSDTQYF | - | 13 | TRBJ2-3 | TRBV7-3 | -
TGCGCCAGCAGCCAAGCCAGTTTAGGGGGCTACAATGAGCAGTTCTTC | CASSQASLGGYNEQFF | once | 16 | TRBJ2-1 | TRBV4-3 | -
TGCGCCAGCATCGACACCAACAATGAGCAGTTCTTC | CASIDTNNEQFF | few | 12 | TRBJ2-1 | TRBV4-3 | -
TGTGCCATCATAGACCGTGTCACCTACGAGCAGTACTTC | CAIIDRVTYEQYF | few | 13 | TRBJ2-7 | TRBV6-5 | -
TGTGCCAGCAGCTTGGCCCCAGGAACAGATACGCAGTATTTT | CASSLAPGTDTQYF | few | 14 | TRBJ2-3 | TRBV5-5 | -
TGTGCCAGCAGCTTGACAGAGTGGAACACTGAAGCTTTCTTT | CASSLTEWNTEAFF | few | 14 | TRBJ1-1 | TRBV30 | -
TGTGCCAGCAGCTTAGGAGGTCAGCCCCAGCATTTT | CASSLGGQPQHF | few | 12 | TRBJ1-5 | TRBV7-9 | -
TGTGCCAGCAGCCCCTACAGGGGCTCCTACGAGCAGTACTTC | CASSPYRGSYEQYF | - | 14 | TRBJ2-7 | TRBV5-4 | TRBD1
TGTGCCAGCAGCGTAGAGGGGGCGAGCTCCTACGAGCAGTACTTC | CASSVEGASSYEQYF | - | 15 | TRBJ2-7 | TRBV9 | TRBD1
TGTGCCAGCAGCTTATGGGGCCAGGAGACCCAGTACTTC | CASSLWGQETQYF | few | 13 | TRBJ2-5 | TRBV7-8 | -
TGTGCCAGCAGTGAAGAAGGCTCGGGACACCTGAATCAGCCCCAGCATTTT | CASSEEGSGHLNQPQHF | - | 17 | TRBJ1-5 | TRBV2 | -
TGTGCCAGCAGTGGTATAGGGTATCCCTATGGCTACACCTTC | CASSGIGYPYGYTF | - | 14 | TRBJ1-2 | TRBV27 | -
TGTGCCAGCAGTTACCGGCCAGCCTACGAGCAGTACTTC | CASSYRPAYEQYF | few | 13 | TRBJ2-7 | TRBV27 | -
TGTGCCAGCAGCATCCTCCCGGGACAAAGAAATCAGCCCCAGCATTTT | CASSILPGQRNQPQHF | - | 16 | TRBJ1-5 | TRBV21-1 | -
TGTGCCAGCAGTGAAGCGCTTGCGGGGGCGAGCACCGGGGAGCTGTTTTTT | CASSEALAGASTGELFF | once | 17 | TRBJ2-2 | TRBV2 | -
TGTGCTAGCAGCCGGGACAGGGGCGGTGAAAAACTGTTTTTT | CASSRDRGGEKLFF | - | 14 | TRBJ1-4 | TRBV7-7 | TRBD1
TGCGCCAGCAGCCAGCGACAGGTGGGCAATCAGCCCCAGCATTTT | CASSQRQVGNQPQHF | - | 15 | TRBJ1-5 | TRBV4-1 | -
TGTGCCAGCAGCTACGGACAGGGGGTCGGGCAGCCCCAGCATTTT | CASSYGQGVGQPQHF | - | 15 | TRBJ1-5 | TRBV7-9 | TRBD1
TGTGCCAGTAGTATAGCCGATCTACACTCTGGAAACACCATATATTTT | CASSIADLHSGNTIYF | once | 16 | TRBJ1-3 | TRBV19 | -
TGTGCCAGCAGTCGGACCCCACCCGGGGAGCTGTTTTTT | CASSRTPPGELFF | - | 13 | TRBJ2-2 | TRBV6-5 | -
TGTGCCAGCAGTGAAGGGGGGAGTCGAGAGACCCAGTACTTC | CASSEGGSRETQYF | few | 14 | TRBJ2-5 | TRBV2 | -
TGTGCCAGCAGCGCTACCGGGACTAGCGAGTCCACAGATACGCAGTATTTT | CASSATGTSESTDTQYF | - | 17 | TRBJ2-3 | TRBV9 | TRBD2
TGTGCCAGCAGCTTTGGGACTAGCGGGTGGGAGACCCAGTACTTC | CASSFGTSGWETQYF | - | 15 | TRBJ2-5 | TRBV5-4 | TRBD2
TGTGCCAGCAGCCTCGCCTATAATTCACCCCTCCACTTT | CASSLAYNSPLHF | few | 13 | TRBJ1-6 | TRBV7-2 | -
TGCGCCAGCAGCCAAGATCAACAGGGGGCTGAAGCTTTCTTT | CASSQDQQGAEAFF | few | 14 | TRBJ1-1 | TRBV4-1 | TRBD1
TGTGCCAGCAGCTTGCGGGGGGCATGGAATGAGCAGTTCTTC | CASSLRGAWNEQFF | - | 14 | TRBJ2-1 | TRBV11-3 | TRBD2
TGTGCCAGCAGCGTAGCTAGTGTGTCCTACAATGAGCAGTTCTTC | CASSVASVSYNEQFF | - | 15 | TRBJ2-1 | TRBV9 | -
TGTGCCAGCAGTGAAGAAGGTTTCAGGGGGCACCTTAATGAGCAGTTCTTC | CASSEEGFRGHLNEQFF | few | 17 | TRBJ2-1 | TRBV6-1 | TRBD1
TGTGCCTGGAGTGCCCTACTGGGCTACGAGCAGTACTTC | CAWSALLGYEQYF | few | 13 | TRBJ2-7 | TRBV30 | -
TGTGCCAGCAGTGGGGGACTAGATAACACCGGGGAGCTGTTTTTT | CASSGGLDNTGELFF | once | 15 | TRBJ2-2 | TRBV6-4 | TRBD2
TGTGCCAGCACCGATACTTCCGGGGAGCTGTTTTTT | CASTDTSGELFF | few | 12 | TRBJ2-2 | TRBV9 | -
TGTGCCAGCAGCCAGTTCGAGGGAGGAAGCGGGGCTCACAATGAGCAGTTCTTC | CASSQFEGGSGAHNEQFF | - | 18 | TRBJ2-1 | TRBV4-2 | TRBD2
TGTGCCAGCAGTTCCACGGACCTCTACGAGCAGTACTTC | CASSSTDLYEQYF | - | 13 | TRBJ2-7 | TRBV6-5 | -
TGTGCCAGCAGCAAATACGGCAGGCGAGAGGGCCAAGAGACCCAGTACTTC | CASSKYGRREGQETQYF | few | 17 | TRBJ2-5 | TRBV21-1 | -
TGTGCCAGCAGTTTGTCAGGGGTTCAGCCCCAGCATTTT | CASSLSGVQPQHF | few | 13 | TRBJ1-5 | TRBV27 | -
TGTGCCAGCAGTTACTCCCTGGATGTGAACACTGAAGCTTTCTTT | CASSYSLDVNTEAFF | - | 15 | TRBJ1-1 | TRBV6-5 | -
TGTGCCAGCAGGCCGACAGGCTACAATGAGCAGTTCTTC | CASRPTGYNEQFF | - | 13 | TRBJ2-1 | TRBV7-3 | -
TGTGCCAGCAGTCAGGGGAGCGGGGGGTCCGCAGATACGCAGTATTTT | CASSQGSGGSADTQYF | - | 16 | TRBJ2-3 | TRBV14 | TRBD2
TGTGCCAGCAGCGAACGGGACAGGGTCTCGGAGACCCAGTACTTC | CASSERDRVSETQYF | few | 15 | TRBJ2-5 | TRBV7-3 | TRBD1
TGTGCCAGCAGCCCTCAGGGGGCTGGGGCCAACGTCCTGACTTTC | CASSPQGAGANVLTF | few | 15 | TRBJ2-6 | TRBV6-4 | TRBD1
TGTGCTAGTGGTTTGGGCGGGCGGCGGGATCTAGCCAAAAACATTCAGTACTTC | CASGLGGRRDLAKNIQYF | - | 18 | TRBJ2-4 | TRBV12-5 | -
TGTGCCAGCAGTCATCCACTGTCGGGAGGGGGTGCAAATAATCCACCCCTCCACTTT | CASSHPLSGGGANNPPLHF | - | 19 | TRBJ1-6 | TRBV7-9 | -
TGTGCCAGCAGAAACTACAAGGTGCATAATGAAAAACTGTTTTTT | CASRNYKVHNEKLFF | - | 15 | TRBJ1-4 | TRBV21-1 | -
TGCGCCAGCAGCCAAGACGACTTTCAAACCTACCAAGAGACCCAGTACTTC | CASSQDDFQTYQETQYF | - | 17 | TRBJ2-5 | TRBV4-1 | -
TGTGCCAGTAGTCCTAGCGATGCAGACACCGGGGAGCTGTTTTTT | CASSPSDADTGELFF | few | 15 | TRBJ2-2 | TRBV19 | -
TGTGCCAGCAGCTTGGACAGGTTCGGCAATCAGCCCCAGCATTTT | CASSLDRFGNQPQHF | - | 15 | TRBJ1-5 | TRBV7-9 | TRBD1
TGTGCCAGTAGTATAGGGGTCCGGGGGCCGAGCTCCTACGAGCAGTACTTC | CASSIGVRGPSSYEQYF | - | 17 | TRBJ2-7 | TRBV19 | -